The entry below describes one TCR beta chain. Its specificity is unknown. Deletions cut 3 bases from V and 5 bases from J, with 4 bases between. CDR1 is SGHDN and CDR2 is FVKESK in the germline V gene. This CDR3 has 11 residues. The study ran its PCR with 60 Vbeta and 13 Jbeta primers. Libraries were prepared by immunoSEQ multiplex PCR; TCRdb keeps only in-frame clonotypes and omits some of them. The table has approximately 53,000 clones, roughly 81% seen once. This sample is drawn from a study of cytomegalovirus exposure and HLA in healthy donors. Study-wide results and limits: Roughly uniform sequencing depth across donors was assumed, possibly incorrectly. One variant, a missense change in DCLRE1C, was linked in a later analysis to TCR beta V- and J-gene trimming.

The donors gave bone marrow, and they were healthy. Source material: PBMCs. This chain links TRBV14 with TRBJ2-5; D remains unclear. The receptor's source is a woman aged 35 to 49 in good health and CMV-seropositive. The CDR3 DNA is TGTGCCAGCAGCCAGGAGGAGACCCAGTACTTC. Its translation: CASSQEETQYF. The full variable domain, rest sourced from reference TRBV14 and TRBJ2-5, is EAGVTQFPSHSVIEKGQTVTLRCDPISGHDNLYWYRRVMGKEIKFLLHFVKESKQDESGMPNNRFLAERTGGTYSTLKVQPAELEDSGVYFCASSQEETQYFGPGTRLLVL.